These 18 T cell receptor beta chains were sequenced from one sample in a study of T cell repertoires in cytomegalovirus infection. MiXCR, applied by TCRdb to the reads, yields one record per CDR3 protein. Among approximately 310,000 distinct CDR3 sequences listed, around 25% were seen once. Their recognized antigens are unknown. The starting material was cultured PBMCs, obtained from culture after CMV antigen stimulation. These receptor sequences come from a human donor in good health (CMV status not recorded). Some clones in this sample may be carry-over from other donors' samples.

The chain recombines TRBV7-8 with TRBJ1-1, with a tentative D call TRBD1 (5 bases). V lost 4 bases, J lost 0 bases, and 9 bases lay in between. There are 14 residues in the CDR3. Germline V gives CDR1 SGHVS, CDR2 FQNEAQ. The CDR3 here is CASSYDSLNTEAFF. The CDR3 DNA follows: TGTGCCAGCAGCTATGACAGCCTGAACACTGAAGCTTTCTTT.

The chain links TRBV12-3 or TRBV12-4 to TRBJ2-7, with D hard to call. V was shortened by 3 bases and J by 4 bases, with 10 bases between the two germline ends. The CDR3 is 13 amino acids. CDR3 amino acids: CASSFGDFYEQYV. The CDR3 DNA reads TGTGCCAGCAGTTTTGGGGATTTTTACGAGCAGTACGTC.

V is TRBV28 and J is TRBJ1-2; D gene unclear. The CDR3 loop spans 13 amino acids. Trimming cost V 6 bases and J 4 bases, with 12 bases left between them. The germline gives CDR1 MDHEN, CDR2 SYDVKM. The CDR3 region is CASSQSGPYGYTF. The CDR3 DNA sequence: TGTGCCAGCAGCCAAAGTGGGCCCTATGGCTACACCTTC.

In its sample, this clonotype was seen many times. The genes are TRBV7-8 and TRBJ2-7; D possibly matches TRBD1 or TRBD2 (5 bases each). Germline values: CDR1 SGHVS, CDR2 FQNEAQ. V gave up 4 bases and J gave up 0 bases, with 13 bases separating them. The CDR3 runs to 15 residues. Here the CDR3 DNA reads TGTGCCAGCAGCTACGGGGCTCTGAGCTCCTACGAGCAGTACTTC. This translates into CASSYGALSSYEQYF.

In this sample, this clonotype turned up many times. The chain uses TRBV7-2 and TRBJ2-3, with TRBD2 identical over 10 bases. CDR3 size: 14 residues. In germline, CDR1 is SGHTA, CDR2 FQGNSA. V was clipped by 0 bases and J by 13 bases; unmatched bases: 7. The CDR3 sequence: CASSLAWTSGREYF. DNA for the CDR3: TGTGCCAGCAGCTTAGCTTGGACTAGCGGCAGGGAGTATTTT.

The chain has TRBV5-4 and TRBJ1-2; D is possibly TRBD1 (6 bases). Germline V lookup: CDR1 SGHNT, CDR2 YYREEE (reference sequence). The CDR3 spans 14 residues. V was shortened by 7 bases and J by 4 bases, with 17 bases between the two germline ends. CDR3 protein: CASQPEAGVYGYTF. CDR3 nucleotide sequence: TGTGCCAGCCAACCAGAGGCAGGGGTCTATGGCTACACCTTC.

This chain joins TRBV10-3 and TRBJ1-6; 7 bases line up with TRBD1. The CDR3 loop spans 15 amino acids. Germline V lookup: CDR1 ENHRY, CDR2 SYGVKD. V was clipped by 6 bases and J by 9 bases; unmatched bases: 11. The CDR3 sequence: CAISRTGEGGSPLHF. CDR3 nucleotides: TGTGCCATCAGCCGAACAGGGGAAGGGGGTTCACCCCTCCACTTT.

In its sample, this clonotype was seen once. This chain uses TRBV6-2 or TRBV6-3 with TRBJ2-7, with 9 positions matching TRBD2. V shed 2 bases, J shed 4 bases, and the junction held 6 bases outside the gene matches. Germline CDR1 and CDR2: MNHEY and SVGEGT. The CDR3 extends over 15 amino acids. The CDR3 DNA reads as TGTGCCAGCAGTTACCAGGGACTAGCCAGATACGAGCAGTACTTC. Amino acid sequence: CASSYQGLARYEQYF.

V gene TRBV7-2 combines with J gene TRBJ1-5; 8 nucleotides line up with TRBD1. CDR3 length: 14 residues. CDR1 is SGHTA, CDR2 FQGNSA, per germline. V shed 6 bases and J 6 bases; nucleotides not matched to a gene: 7. The CDR3 DNA reads TGTGCCAGCAGTTACGGACAGGGACCTCAGCCCCAGCATTTT. Encoded protein: CASSYGQGPQPQHF.

The chain recombines TRBV28 with TRBJ2-3; weak D call: TRBD1 (6 bases). Germline V lookup: CDR1 MDHEN, CDR2 SYDVKM. The V gene lost 7 bases and the J gene lost 2 bases, with 13 bases spanning the gap. The CDR3 extends over 14 amino acids. CDR3 loop: CASMMDSYTDTQYF. CDR3 in DNA: TGTGCCAGCATGATGGACAGTTACACAGATACGCAGTATTTT. Full variable domain (outside the CDR3, taken from reference TRBV28 and TRBJ2-3): DVKVTQSSRYLVKRTGEKVFLECVQDMDHENMFWYRQDPGLGLRLIYFSYDVKMKEKGDIPEGYSVSREKKERFSLILESASTNQTSMYLCASMMDSYTDTQYFGPGTRLTVL.

V and J are TRBV11-2 and TRBJ2-7; D not resolved. V dropped 3 bases and J dropped 2 bases, with 14 bases sitting between them. Looked up from germline, CDR1 is SGHAT and CDR2 is FQNNGV. This CDR3 is 15 amino acids long. The CDR3 DNA reads TGTGCCAGCAGCTTCGGATGGGCACCTACCTACGAGCAGTACGTC. It is translated as CASSFGWAPTYEQYV.

The V and J genes are TRBV28 and TRBJ2-6; D unresolved. CDR1 and CDR2 (germline): MDHEN, SYDVKM. V was clipped by 6 bases and J by 1 base, with 10 bases between them. The CDR3 extends over 15 amino acids. This chain's CDR3 is CASRSYISGANVLTF. For the CDR3, the DNA is TGTGCCAGCAGGTCCTATATATCTGGGGCCAACGTCCTGACTTTC.

This clonotype has at least ten counts. The rearrangement joins TRBV7-2 to TRBJ2-3; D is ambiguous. The germline V and J ends were trimmed by 3 bases and 6 bases, with 10 bases remaining between them. Per germline, CDR1 SGHTA and CDR2 FQGNSA. This CDR3 comprises 13 residues. The CDR3 protein is CASSFVTKDTQYF. The CDR3 DNA reads TGTGCCAGCAGCTTTGTAACAAAGGATACGCAGTATTTT.

The J gene is TRBJ1-5, the V gene TRBV19; 9 nucleotides align to TRBD1. This CDR3 is built from 14 residues. V was clipped by 5 bases and J by 3 bases; unmatched bases: 2. Germline V gene lookup returns CDR1 LNHDA and CDR2 SQIVND (reference sequence). The CDR3 spells CASSGQGFNQPQHF. The CDR3 nucleotides are TGTGCCAGTAGTGGACAGGGGTTCAATCAGCCCCAGCATTTT.

This clonotype was picked up many times. The V call is TRBV19, the J call TRBJ2-1, with D tentatively TRBD2 (5 bases). Trimming cost V 5 bases and J 3 bases, with 11 bases left between them. This CDR3 has 14 amino acids. Germline CDR1 is LNHDA and CDR2 is SQIVND (reference sequence). In DNA form, the CDR3 reads TGTGCCAGTAGTCCCCGGACTGACTACAATGAGCAGTTCTTC. Protein: CASSPRTDYNEQFF.

This clonotype was seen ten or more times. CDR3: CASSLIGRAADTQYF. The CDR3 DNA is TGTGCCAGCAGTTTAATCGGGAGGGCCGCAGATACGCAGTATTTT. The rearrangement links TRBV12-3 or TRBV12-4 to TRBJ2-3; 8 bases are shared with TRBD2. The CDR3 is 15 residues long. The V and J ends lost 2 bases and 4 bases, in that order; junction bases with no gene match: 5.

This clonotype was seen only once. A read error may produce the germline difference seen at one junction end. The chain recombines TRBV7-2 with TRBJ1-5, with TRBD1 matching over 8 bases. The CDR3 sequence is 16 residues long. CDR1 is SGHTA and CDR2 is FQGNSA in the germline V gene. DNA of the CDR3: TGTGCCACCAGCTCCCTCGTGACAGGGGACAATCAGCCCCAGCATTTT. Protein: CATSSLVTGDNQPQHF.

The rearrangement uses TRBV6-5 and TRBJ1-6; the D gene is possibly TRBD1 (5 bases). The CDR3 spans 13 residues. The V gene's germline CDR1 is MNHEY and CDR2 SVGAGI. Trimming removed 3 bases at V and 7 bases at J, with 7 bases between. The CDR3 reads CASSYWGNSPLHF. CDR3 bases: TGTGCCAGCAGTTATTGGGGGAATTCACCCCTCCACTTT.